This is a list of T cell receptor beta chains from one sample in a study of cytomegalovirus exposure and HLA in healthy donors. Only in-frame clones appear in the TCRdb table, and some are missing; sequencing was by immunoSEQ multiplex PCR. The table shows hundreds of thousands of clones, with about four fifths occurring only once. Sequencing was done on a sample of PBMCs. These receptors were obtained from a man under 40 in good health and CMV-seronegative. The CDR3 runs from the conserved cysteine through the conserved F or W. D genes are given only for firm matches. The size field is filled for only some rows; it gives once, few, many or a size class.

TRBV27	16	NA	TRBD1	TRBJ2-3	CASSAPGTVKTDTQYF	TGTGCCAGCAGTGCCCCCGGGACAGTCAAAACAGATACGCAGTATTTT
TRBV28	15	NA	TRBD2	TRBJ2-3	CASRRAGISTDTQYF	TGTGCCAGCAGGAGAGCGGGGATTAGCACAGATACGCAGTATTTT
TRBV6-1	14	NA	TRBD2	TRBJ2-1	CASTRTSGDNEQFF	TGTGCCAGCACCCGGACTAGCGGGGACAATGAGCAGTTCTTC
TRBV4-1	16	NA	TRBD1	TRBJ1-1	CASSRSPGQGKTEAFF	TGCGCCAGCAGCCGGTCCCCGGGACAGGGAAAGACTGAAGCTTTCTTT
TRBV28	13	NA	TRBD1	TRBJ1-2	CASNPDRGYGYTF	TGTGCCAGCAATCCGGACAGGGGTTATGGCTACACCTTC
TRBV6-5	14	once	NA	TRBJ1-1	CASSRTALSLEAFF	TGTGCCAGCAGTCGGACAGCCCTCTCTCTCGAAGCTTTCTTT
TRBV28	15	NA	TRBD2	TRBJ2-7	CASRYIAGGRGEQYF	TGTGCCAGCAGATACATAGCGGGGGGCCGGGGGGAGCAGTACTTC
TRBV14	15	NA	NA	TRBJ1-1	CASSRGAGRKTEAFF	TGTGCCAGCAGCCGAGGGGCAGGGAGGAAGACTGAAGCTTTCTTT
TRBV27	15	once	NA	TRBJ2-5	CASRKGRGFGETQYF	TGTGCCAGCAGAAAGGGTCGGGGTTTCGGAGAGACCCAGTACTTC
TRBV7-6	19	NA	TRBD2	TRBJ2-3	CASSLRGLAGGSGTDTQYF	TGTGCCAGCAGCCTACGAGGACTAGCGGGGGGGTCCGGCACAGATACGCAGTATTTT
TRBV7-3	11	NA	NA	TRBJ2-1	CASSLGTEQFF	TGTGCCAGCAGCTTGGGGACAGAGCAGTTCTTC
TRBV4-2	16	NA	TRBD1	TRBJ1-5	CASSRVQGAGDQPQHF	TGTGCCAGCAGCCGCGTCCAGGGGGCGGGGGATCAGCCCCAGCATTTT
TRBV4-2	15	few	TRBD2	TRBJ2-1	CASSLRTSGYNEQFF	TGTGCCAGCAGCCTCCGGACTAGCGGCTACAATGAGCAGTTCTTC
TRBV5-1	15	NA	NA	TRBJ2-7	CASSLSSGKSYEQYF	TGCGCCAGCAGCTTGAGTTCGGGGAAAAGCTACGAGCAGTACTTC
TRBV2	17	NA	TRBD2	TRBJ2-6	CASRISGGATGANVLTF	TGTGCCAGCAGGATTAGCGGGGGGGCGACGGGGGCCAACGTCCTGACTTTC
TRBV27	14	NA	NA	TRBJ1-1	CASSLRGLMAEAFF	TGTGCCAGCAGTTTGCGGGGTCTTATGGCTGAAGCTTTCTTT